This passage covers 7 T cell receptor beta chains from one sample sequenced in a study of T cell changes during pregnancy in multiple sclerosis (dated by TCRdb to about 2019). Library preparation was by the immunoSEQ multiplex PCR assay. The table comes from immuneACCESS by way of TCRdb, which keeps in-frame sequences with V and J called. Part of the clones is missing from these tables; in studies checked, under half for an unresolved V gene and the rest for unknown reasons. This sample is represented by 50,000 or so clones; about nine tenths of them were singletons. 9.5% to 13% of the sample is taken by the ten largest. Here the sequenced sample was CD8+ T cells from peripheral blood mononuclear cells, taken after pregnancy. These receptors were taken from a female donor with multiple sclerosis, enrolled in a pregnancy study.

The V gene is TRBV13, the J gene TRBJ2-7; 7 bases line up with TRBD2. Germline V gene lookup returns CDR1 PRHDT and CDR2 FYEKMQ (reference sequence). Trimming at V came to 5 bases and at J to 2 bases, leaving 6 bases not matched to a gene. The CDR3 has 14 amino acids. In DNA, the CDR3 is TGTGCCAGCAGCCCCTCTAGCGGCCCCTACGAGCAGTACTTC. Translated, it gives CASSPSSGPYEQYF.

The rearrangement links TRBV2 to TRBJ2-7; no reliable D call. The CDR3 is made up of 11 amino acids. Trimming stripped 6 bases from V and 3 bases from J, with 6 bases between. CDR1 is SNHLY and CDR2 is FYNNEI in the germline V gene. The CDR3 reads CASRAGYEQYF. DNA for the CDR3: TGTGCCAGCAGGGCAGGCTACGAGCAGTACTTC.

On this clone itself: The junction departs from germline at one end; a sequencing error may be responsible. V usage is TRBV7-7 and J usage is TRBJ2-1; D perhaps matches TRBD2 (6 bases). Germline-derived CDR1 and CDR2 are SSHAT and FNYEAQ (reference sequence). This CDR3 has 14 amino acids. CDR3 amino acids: CASSLTLGGTEQFF. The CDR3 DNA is TGTGCTAGCAGCTTAACCCTCGGGGGAACTGAGCAGTTCTTC.

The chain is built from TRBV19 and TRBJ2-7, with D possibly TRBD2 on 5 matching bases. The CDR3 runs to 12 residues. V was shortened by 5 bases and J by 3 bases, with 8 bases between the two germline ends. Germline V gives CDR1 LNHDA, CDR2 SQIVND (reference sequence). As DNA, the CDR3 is TGTGCCAGTAGTGACGGGAACTACGAGCAGTACTTC. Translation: CASSDGNYEQYF.

CDR3 region: CASSLPGTSSTDTQYF. Written as DNA, the CDR3 is TGTGCCAGCAGCTTACCAGGCACTTCTAGCACAGATACGCAGTATTTT. The V gene is TRBV7-9, the J gene TRBJ2-3, with no clear D. Trimming cost V 2 bases and J 0 bases, with 12 bases left between them. The CDR3 length is 16 residues. Germline CDR1 reads SEHNR; CDR2 reads FQNEAQ (reference sequence).

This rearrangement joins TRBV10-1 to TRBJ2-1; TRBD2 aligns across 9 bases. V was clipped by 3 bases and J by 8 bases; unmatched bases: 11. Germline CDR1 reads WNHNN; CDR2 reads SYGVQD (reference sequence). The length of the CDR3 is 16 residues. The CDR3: CASSDGPVAGADEQFF. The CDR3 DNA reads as TGCGCCAGCAGTGATGGCCCGGTAGCGGGGGCTGATGAGCAGTTCTTC.

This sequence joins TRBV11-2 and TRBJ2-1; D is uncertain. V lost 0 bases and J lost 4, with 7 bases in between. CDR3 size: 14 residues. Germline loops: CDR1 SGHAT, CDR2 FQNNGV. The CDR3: CASSLEGTYNEQFF. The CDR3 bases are TGTGCCAGCAGCTTAGAGGGCACTTACAATGAGCAGTTCTTC.